Each of the 11 T cell receptor beta chains below was sequenced from the same sample in a study of cytomegalovirus exposure and HLA in healthy donors. 60 Vbeta and 13 Jbeta primers were used in PCR. Sequencing used immunoSEQ multiplex PCR; TCRdb keeps in-frame clones, though not all of them. The data show almost 200,000 clones, 79% seen once. Input material: PBMCs. Receptors were obtained from a young woman in good health and CMV-seropositive.

The chain has TRBV6-6 and TRBJ2-3; perhaps TRBD1 as D (5 bases). The germline CDR1 and CDR2 sequences are MNHNY and SVGAGI (reference sequence). This CDR3 spans 13 amino acids. The germline V and J ends were trimmed by 11 bases and 6 bases, with 18 bases remaining between them. CDR3 protein: CALRGPARDTQYF. The DNA for the CDR3 is TGTGCCCTAAGGGGCCCCGCACGGGATACGCAGTATTTT.

The rearrangement links TRBV7-6 to TRBJ1-5; TRBD1 matches at 8 bases. Trimming took 2 bases from V and 9 from J; bases not matched to a gene: 3. The germline CDR1 and CDR2 sequences are SGHVS and FNYEAQ. The CDR3 runs to 13 residues. The CDR3 is CASSLNRGWPQHF. The CDR3 DNA reads as TGTGCCAGCAGCTTAAACAGGGGGTGGCCCCAGCATTTT.

This sequence joins TRBV10-3 and TRBJ1-5; D might be TRBD1 (6 bases). This CDR3 contains 17 residues. CDR1 and CDR2 (germline): ENHRY, SYGVKD. V lost 0 bases to trimming and J lost 0 bases, with 12 bases between them. The CDR3 DNA sequence: TGTGCCATCAGTGAGTCAGGGGGAGGGGTTAGCAATCAGCCCCAGCATTTT. This encodes CAISESGGGVSNQPQHF.

CDR3 in DNA: TGTGCCAGCAGTTACCGATATACAGGGAACACTGAAGCTTTCTTT. Residues: CASSYRYTGNTEAFF. V usage is TRBV6-5 and J usage is TRBJ1-1; D possibly corresponds to TRBD1 (5 bases). Trimming removed 2 bases from V and 1 base from J, with 11 bases in between. Germline V gene sequence: CDR1 MNHEY, CDR2 SVGAGI. The CDR3 is made up of 15 amino acids.

The chain links TRBV4-1 to TRBJ1-4, with D unclear. Trimming shortened V by 1 base and J by 6 bases, and 9 bases separated the two germline ends. The length of the CDR3 is 14 residues. CDR1 MGHRA and CDR2 YSYEKL come from the germline V gene. CDR3 amino acids: CASSQVKADEKLFF. CDR3 nucleotides: TGCGCCAGCAGCCAAGTCAAAGCTGATGAAAAACTGTTTTTT.

This chain connects TRBV4-3 to TRBJ2-4; 9 bases line up with TRBD2. J was trimmed by 5 bases and V by 1 base; bases with no gene match: 3. The CDR3 sequence is 15 residues long. The germline CDR1 and CDR2 sequences are LGHNA and YSLEER. CDR3 amino acids: CASSQGERGENIQYF. The CDR3 bases are TGCGCCAGCAGCCAAGGCGAGCGGGGGGAAAACATTCAGTACTTC.

The chain recombines TRBV9 with TRBJ2-2, with a possible D match to TRBD1 (5 bases). V was cut by 3 bases and J by 6 bases, with 21 bases left in between. Looked up from germline, CDR1 is SGDLS and CDR2 is YYNGEE. The CDR3 totals 17 residues. The CDR3 sequence: CASSARGPDLGPGELFF. The CDR3 DNA reads TGTGCCAGCAGCGCCCGTGGACCAGACTTGGGGCCCGGGGAGCTGTTTTTT.

This chain joins TRBV9 and TRBJ1-3; the match to TRBD1 covers 7 bases. This CDR3 spans 14 amino acids. The V segment lost 6 bases and the J segment 2 bases; nucleotides outside the gene matches: 5. The V gene's germline CDR1 is SGDLS and CDR2 YYNGEE. The CDR3 coding sequence is TGTGCCAGCACCGAAGACAGGGCTGGAAACACCATATATTTT. This sequence encodes CASTEDRAGNTIYF.

The V gene is TRBV6-5, the J gene TRBJ2-3; 8 bases match TRBD1. The CDR3 totals 15 residues. Germline CDR1 and CDR2: MNHEY and SVGAGI. The V segment lost 4 bases and the J segment 0 bases; nucleotides outside the gene matches: 3. The CDR3 DNA follows: TGTGCCAGCAGTTCGGACAGGGATAGCACAGATACGCAGTATTTT. Amino acid sequence: CASSSDRDSTDTQYF.

This clone has a handful of counts. This rearrangement joins TRBV5-4 to TRBJ1-4, with 12 nucleotides matching TRBD1. Trimming cost V 4 bases and J 5 bases; bases outside gene matches: 6. CDR3 length: 16 residues. CDR1 SGHNT and CDR2 YYREEE come from the germline V gene (reference sequence). For the CDR3, the DNA is TGTGCCAGCAGCCAGGGACAGGGGGCGATAAATGAAAAACTGTTTTTT. Protein: CASSQGQGAINEKLFF.

The sample holds one count of this clone. This chain joins TRBV11-2 and TRBJ2-3, with 9 positions matching TRBD2. Trimming removed 5 bases from V and 6 bases from J; junction bases left unmatched: 12. The germline CDR1 and CDR2 sequences are SGHAT and FQNNGV. The CDR3 runs 16 residues. The CDR3 region has the DNA TGTGCCAGCAGCCCGGTACGGCGGGAGGGTCTCGATACGCAGTATTTT. It codes for CASSPVRREGLDTQYF.